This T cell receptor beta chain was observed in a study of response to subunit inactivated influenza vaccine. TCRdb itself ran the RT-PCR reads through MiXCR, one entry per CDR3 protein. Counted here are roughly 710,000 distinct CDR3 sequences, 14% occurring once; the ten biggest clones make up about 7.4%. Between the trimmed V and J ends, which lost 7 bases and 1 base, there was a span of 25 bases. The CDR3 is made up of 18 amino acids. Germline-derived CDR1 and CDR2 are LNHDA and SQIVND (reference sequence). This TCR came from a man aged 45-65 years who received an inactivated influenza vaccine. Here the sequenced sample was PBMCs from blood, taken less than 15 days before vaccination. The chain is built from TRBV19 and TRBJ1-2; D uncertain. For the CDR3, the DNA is TGTGCCAGTACCCTCGGATGGACGGGATCTTCCCTTAACTATGGCTACACCTTC. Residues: CASTLGWTGSSLNYGYTF.